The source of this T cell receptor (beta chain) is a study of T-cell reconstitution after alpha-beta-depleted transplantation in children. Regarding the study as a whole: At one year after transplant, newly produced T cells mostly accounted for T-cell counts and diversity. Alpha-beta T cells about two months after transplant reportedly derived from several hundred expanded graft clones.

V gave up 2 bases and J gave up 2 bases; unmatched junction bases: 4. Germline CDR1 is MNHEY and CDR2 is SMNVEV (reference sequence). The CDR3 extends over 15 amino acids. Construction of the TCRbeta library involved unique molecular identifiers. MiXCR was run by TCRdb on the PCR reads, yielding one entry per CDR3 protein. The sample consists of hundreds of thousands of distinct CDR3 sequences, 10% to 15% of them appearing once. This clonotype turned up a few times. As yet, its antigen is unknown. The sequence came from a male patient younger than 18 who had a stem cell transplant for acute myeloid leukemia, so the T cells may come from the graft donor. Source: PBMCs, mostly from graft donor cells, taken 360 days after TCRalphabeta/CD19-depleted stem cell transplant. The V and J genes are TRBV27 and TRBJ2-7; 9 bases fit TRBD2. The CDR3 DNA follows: TGTGCCAGCAGTTTACTAGCGGGACGGCCCTACGAGCAGTACTTC. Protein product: CASSLLAGRPYEQYF.